This T cell receptor (beta chain) was sequenced during a study of post-analysis software for immune sequencing data. Background on the study: Patients had relapsing-remitting, secondary progressive or progressive-relapsing multiple sclerosis; some lacked subtype.

The study, taken as a whole, reports: Strong same-batch co-clustering of samples appeared with F measure clustering.

cDNA libraries for TCR beta contained unique molecular identifiers. One entry per CDR3 protein results from TCRdb running MiXCR on the PCR reads. This sample carries about 460,000 distinct CDR3 sequences, 40% to 55% of them seen once, and the ten largest clones take roughly an eighth. This clonotype was observed a few times. Its antigen is as yet unknown. The TCR sequence derives from a girl between 5 and 17 years old with multiple sclerosis. Sequencing was carried out using blood.

The CDR3 bases are TGTGCCAGCAGCTTATCGACAGTAACGAACACTGAAGCTTTCTTT. It specifies CASSLSTVTNTEAFF. The chain is built from TRBV7-3 and TRBJ1-1; D is perhaps TRBD1 (5 bases). The V and J ends lost 2 bases and 1 base respectively, with 11 bases between them. Germline CDR1 reads SGHTA; CDR2 reads FQGTGA. The CDR3 loop spans 15 amino acids.